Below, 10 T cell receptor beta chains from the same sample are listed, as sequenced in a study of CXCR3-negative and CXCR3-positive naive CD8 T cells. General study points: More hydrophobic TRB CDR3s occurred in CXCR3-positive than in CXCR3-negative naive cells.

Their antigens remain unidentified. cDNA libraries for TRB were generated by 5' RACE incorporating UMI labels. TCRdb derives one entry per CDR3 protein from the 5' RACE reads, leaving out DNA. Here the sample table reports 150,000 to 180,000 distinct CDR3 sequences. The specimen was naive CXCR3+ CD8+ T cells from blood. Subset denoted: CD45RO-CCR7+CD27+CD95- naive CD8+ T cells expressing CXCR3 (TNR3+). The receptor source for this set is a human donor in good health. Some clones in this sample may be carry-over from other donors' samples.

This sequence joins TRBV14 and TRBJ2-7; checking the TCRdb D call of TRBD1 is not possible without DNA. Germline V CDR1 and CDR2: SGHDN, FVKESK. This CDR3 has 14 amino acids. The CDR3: CASSFRTPDYEQYF.

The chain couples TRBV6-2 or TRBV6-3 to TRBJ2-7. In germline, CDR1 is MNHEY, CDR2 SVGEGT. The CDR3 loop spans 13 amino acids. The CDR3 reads CASSYGQHYEQYF.

CDR3 residues: CASSHGTGVVETQYF. This chain links TRBV4-3 with TRBJ2-5; lacking DNA, the TRBD1 call made by TCRdb goes unchecked. The germline CDR1 and CDR2 sequences are LGHNA and YSLEER. The CDR3 has 15 amino acids.

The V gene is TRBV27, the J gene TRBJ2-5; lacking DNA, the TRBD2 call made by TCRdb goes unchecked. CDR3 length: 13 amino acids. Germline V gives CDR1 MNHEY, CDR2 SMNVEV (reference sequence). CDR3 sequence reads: CASSSLLQETQYF.

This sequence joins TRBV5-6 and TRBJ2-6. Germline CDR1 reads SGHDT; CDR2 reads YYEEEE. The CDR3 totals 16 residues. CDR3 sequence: CASSLVYGSGANVLTF.

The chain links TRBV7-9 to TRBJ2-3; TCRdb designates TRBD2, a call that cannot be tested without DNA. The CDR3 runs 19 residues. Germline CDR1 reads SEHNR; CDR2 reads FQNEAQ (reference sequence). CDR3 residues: CASSLEWGPTSRSTDTQYF.

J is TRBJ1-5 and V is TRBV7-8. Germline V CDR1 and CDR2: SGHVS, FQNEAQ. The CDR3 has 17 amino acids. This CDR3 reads CATTPREVFYSNQPQHF.

The CDR3 here is CASSLAWTDREQYF. The chain couples TRBV7-9 to TRBJ2-7. The CDR3 is 14 residues long. The germline CDR1 and CDR2 sequences are SEHNR and FQNEAQ (reference sequence).

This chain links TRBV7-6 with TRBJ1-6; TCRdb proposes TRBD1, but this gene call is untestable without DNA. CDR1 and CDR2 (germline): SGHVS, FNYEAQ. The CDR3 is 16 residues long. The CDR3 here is CASSLSEGDKNSPLHF.

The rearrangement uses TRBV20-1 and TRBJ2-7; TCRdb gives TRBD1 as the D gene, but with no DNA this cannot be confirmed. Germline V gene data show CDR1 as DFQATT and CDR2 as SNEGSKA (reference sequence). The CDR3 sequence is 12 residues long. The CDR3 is CSAHDRVYEQYF.